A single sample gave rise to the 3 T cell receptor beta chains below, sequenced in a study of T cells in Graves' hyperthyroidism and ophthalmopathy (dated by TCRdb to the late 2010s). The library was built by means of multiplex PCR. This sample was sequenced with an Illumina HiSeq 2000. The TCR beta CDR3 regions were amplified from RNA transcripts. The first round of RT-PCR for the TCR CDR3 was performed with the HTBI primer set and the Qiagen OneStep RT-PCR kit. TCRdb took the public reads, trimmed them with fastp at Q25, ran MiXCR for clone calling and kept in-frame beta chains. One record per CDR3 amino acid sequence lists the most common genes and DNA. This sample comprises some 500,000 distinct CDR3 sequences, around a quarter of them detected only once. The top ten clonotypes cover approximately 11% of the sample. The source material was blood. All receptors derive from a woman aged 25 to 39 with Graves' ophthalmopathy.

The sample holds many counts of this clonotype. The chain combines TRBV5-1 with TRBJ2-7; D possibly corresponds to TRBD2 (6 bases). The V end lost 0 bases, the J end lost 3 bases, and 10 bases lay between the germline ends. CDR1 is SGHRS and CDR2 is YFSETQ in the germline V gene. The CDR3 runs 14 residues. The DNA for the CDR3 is TGCGCCAGCAGCTTGGACTTGGGGGGCTACGAGCAGTACTTC. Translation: CASSLDLGGYEQYF.

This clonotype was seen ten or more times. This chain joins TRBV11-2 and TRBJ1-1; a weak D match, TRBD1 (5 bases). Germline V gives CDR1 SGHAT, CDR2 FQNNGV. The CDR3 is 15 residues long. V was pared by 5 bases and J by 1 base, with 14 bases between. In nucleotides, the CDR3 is TGTGCCAGCAGCGATACTGTCGGGGCGAACACTGAAGCTTTCTTT. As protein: CASSDTVGANTEAFF. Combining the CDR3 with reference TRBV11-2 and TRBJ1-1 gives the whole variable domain EAGVAQSPRYKIIEKRQSVAFWCNPISGHATLYWYQQILGQGPKLLIQFQNNGVVDDSQLPKDRFSAERLKGVDSTLKIQPAKLEDSAVYLCASSDTVGANTEAFFGQGTRLTVV.

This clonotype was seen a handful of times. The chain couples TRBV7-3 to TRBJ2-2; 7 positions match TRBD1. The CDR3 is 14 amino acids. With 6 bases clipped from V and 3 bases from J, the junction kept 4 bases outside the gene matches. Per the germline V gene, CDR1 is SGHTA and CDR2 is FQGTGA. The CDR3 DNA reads TGTGCCAGCAGGCAGGGGGTCGACACCGGGGAGCTGTTTTTT. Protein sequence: CASRQGVDTGELFF.